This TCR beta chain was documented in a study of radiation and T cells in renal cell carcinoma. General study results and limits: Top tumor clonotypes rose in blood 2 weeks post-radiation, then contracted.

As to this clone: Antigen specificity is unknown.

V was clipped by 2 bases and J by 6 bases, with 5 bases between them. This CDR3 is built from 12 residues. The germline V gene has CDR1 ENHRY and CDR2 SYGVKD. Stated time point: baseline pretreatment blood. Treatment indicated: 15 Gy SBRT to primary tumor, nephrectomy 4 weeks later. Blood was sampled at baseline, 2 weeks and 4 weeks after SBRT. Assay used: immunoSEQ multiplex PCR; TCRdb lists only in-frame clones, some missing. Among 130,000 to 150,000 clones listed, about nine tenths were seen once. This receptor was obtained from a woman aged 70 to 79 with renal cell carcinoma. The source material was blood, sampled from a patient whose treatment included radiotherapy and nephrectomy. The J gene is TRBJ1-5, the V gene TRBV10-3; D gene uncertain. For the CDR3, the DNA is TGTGCCATCAGTGAGGGTGTTCAGCCCCAGCATTTT. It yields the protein CAISEGVQPQHF.